The 13 T cell receptor beta chains given below trace back to one sample, sequenced in a study of spatial heterogeneity in lung cancer. The time point denotes: sample taken at primary tumor resection. TCRdb reprocessed the 5' RACE reads via MiXCR and lists one record per CDR3 protein. Among about 540 distinct CDR3 sequences listed, approximately 40% were seen once. The starting material was normal lung tissue next to the tumor, obtained at surgery. Receptors originate from a male donor with early-stage non-small cell lung cancer.

Only a few counts were recorded for this clonotype. A library prepared for alpha chains yielded this beta chain as an off-target read; its size is of little meaning. J is TRBJ2-7 and V is TRBV7-6; TRBD1 matches 8 bases. This CDR3 spans 16 amino acids. V lost 0 bases to trimming and J lost 2 bases; unmatched junction nucleotides: 6. Germline V gene sequence: CDR1 SGHVS, CDR2 FNYEAQ. CDR3 sequence: CASSLADRDSTYEQYF. DNA for the CDR3: TGTGCCAGCAGCTTAGCGGACAGGGATTCCACCTACGAGCAGTACTTC.

About this clonotype itself: This beta chain turned up in a library designed for alpha chains; as an off-target read, its abundance says little. The rearrangement uses TRBV11-1 and TRBJ2-7; 8 positions match TRBD1. V shed 1 base and J 0 bases; nucleotides not matched to a gene: 2. Germline CDR1 and CDR2: SGHAT and FQDESV (reference sequence). This CDR3 region has 15 residues. For the CDR3, the DNA is TGTGCCAGCAGCTTAGGGGACAGGAGCTCCTACGAGCAGTACTTC. It yields the protein CASSLGDRSSYEQYF.

This clonotype appeared once. Being off target in a library aimed at alpha chains, this beta chain has a size of little meaning. The chain carries TRBV12-3 or TRBV12-4 and TRBJ2-2, with D uncertain. Deletions cut 2 bases from V and 0 bases from J, with 10 bases between. The CDR3 has 16 residues. This chain's CDR3 is CASSLSPLANTGELFF. Here the CDR3 DNA reads TGTGCCAGCAGTTTATCCCCTCTAGCGAACACCGGGGAGCTGTTTTTT.

A word on this clonotype: This beta chain is a stray read from a library made for alpha chains; its abundance is not meaningful. The rearrangement joins TRBV10-3 to TRBJ2-5; D remains unclear. Between the trimmed V and J ends, which lost 10 bases and 1 base, there was a span of 7 bases. Germline-derived CDR1 and CDR2 are ENHRY and SYGVKD. The CDR3 consists of 11 residues. For the CDR3, the DNA is TGTGCCACTCTATTCCAAGAGACCCAGTACTTC. Encoded protein: CATLFQETQYF.

Of note for this clonotype: Little can be read into the size of this beta chain, an off-target read in a library designed for alpha chains. This chain links TRBV11-2 with TRBJ2-3, with 12 bases matching TRBD2. The J segment lost 0 bases and the V segment lost 5 bases, leaving 9 bases of the junction unmatched. The CDR3 is 18 amino acids. From germline, CDR1 is SGHAT and CDR2 FQNNGV. CDR3 loop: CASSTGLAGRTSTDTQYF. CDR3 nucleotide sequence: TGTGCCAGCAGCACCGGACTAGCGGGGAGAACTAGCACAGATACGCAGTATTTT.

This clonotype was seen a few times. The size of this beta chain means little, since it is a stray read in a library made for alpha chains. This chain links TRBV7-2 with TRBJ2-1; 8 bases fit TRBD1. The CDR3 covers 16 residues. J gave up 3 bases and V 5 bases, and 9 bases lay outside the gene matches. Germline CDR1 is SGHTA and CDR2 is FQGNSA. The chain's CDR3 is CASSHQGARGYNEQFF. CDR3 coding DNA: TGTGCCAGCAGCCATCAGGGGGCGCGGGGCTACAATGAGCAGTTCTTC.

As regards this clonotype: Because the library targeted alpha chains, this beta chain is an off-target read whose size means little. This chain uses TRBV19 with TRBJ2-1; D perhaps matches TRBD2 (5 bases). CDR1 is LNHDA and CDR2 is SQIVND in the germline V gene (reference sequence). V gave up 4 bases and J gave up 11 bases, with 9 bases separating them. The CDR3 sequence is 11 residues long. CDR3 region: CASSTDSKQFF. In DNA form, the CDR3 reads TGTGCCAGTAGTACGGACTCAAAGCAGTTCTTC. Looking up the rest from reference TRBV19 and TRBJ2-1 gives the full variable domain: DGGITQSPKYLFRKEGQNVTLSCEQNLNHDAMYWYRQDPGQGLRLIYYSQIVNDFQKGDIAEGYSVSREKKESFPLTVTSAQKNPTAFYLCASSTDSKQFFGPGTRLTVL.

Concerning this clonotype: Because this beta chain is a stray read in a library intended to capture alpha chains, its abundance should not be given much weight. This sequence joins TRBV19 and TRBJ2-1; possible D gene TRBD2, 6 bases. The CDR3 consists of 14 residues. The germline CDR1 and CDR2 sequences are LNHDA and SQIVND (reference sequence). The V end was cut by 8 bases, the J end by 3 bases, with 14 bases between. The chain's CDR3 is CASGVSGRYNEQFF. CDR3 nucleotides: TGTGCCAGTGGAGTGAGCGGGCGCTACAATGAGCAGTTCTTC.

A few counts support this clonotype. This beta chain came through as a stray read in a library set up for alpha chains, and its size says little. The V gene is TRBV9, the J gene TRBJ2-7, with D unresolved. The germline V and J ends were trimmed by 4 bases and 4 bases, with 18 bases remaining between them. CDR3 length equals 15 residues. Germline V lookup: CDR1 SGDLS, CDR2 YYNGEE. CDR3 DNA: TGTGCCAGCAGCCCCCCCCGCGCCCAAGGGTACGAGCAGTACTTC. Amino acid sequence: CASSPPRAQGYEQYF.

In its sample, this clonotype was seen a few times. Within a library made for alpha chains, this beta chain is off target, and its count is uninformative. The gene calls are TRBV28 and TRBJ2-1, with D perhaps matching TRBD2 (6 bases). The CDR3 runs 15 residues. Germline V gene lookup returns CDR1 MDHEN and CDR2 SYDVKM. Between the trimmed V and J ends, which lost 3 bases and 6 bases, there was a span of 15 bases. The CDR3 nucleotides read TGTGCCAGCAGTTTTGGCCTAGCGAACGGCAATGAGCAGTTCTTC. This translates into CASSFGLANGNEQFF.

This clonotype has more than one count but fewer than ten. This beta chain slipped into a library made for alpha chains as a stray read, so its size is not meaningful. The genes are TRBV20-1 and TRBJ2-3; TRBD2 might be the D (6 bases). Germline CDR1 and CDR2: DFQATT and SNEGSKA (reference sequence). The CDR3 extends over 16 amino acids. Deletions cut 1 base from V and 3 bases from J, with 17 bases between. CDR3 DNA sequence: TGCAGTGCTAGAGGCTCCGGGGGAGCTTCGACAGATACGCAGTATTTT. Translation gives CSARGSGGASTDTQYF.

A note on this clonotype: This beta chain was picked up by a library intended for alpha chains and is off target, so its count carries little meaning. The rearrangement joins TRBV6-6 to TRBJ2-7; TRBD2 agrees at 7 bases. CDR3 length: 16 residues. CDR1 and CDR2 (germline): MNHNY, SVGAGI (reference sequence). The ends lost 2 bases at V and 6 bases at J; junction bases unmatched: 13. This CDR3 reads CASSYLGLGLLREQYF. The CDR3 DNA follows: TGTGCCAGCAGTTACCTAGGACTAGGACTCCTTCGCGAGCAGTACTTC.

The table lists this clonotype with a few counts. This beta chain lies outside the target of a library built for alpha chains; its clone size means little. The rearrangement joins TRBV2 to TRBJ2-3; no reliable D call. The CDR3 spans 11 residues. The germline V gene encodes CDR1 SNHLY and CDR2 FYNNEI. The V end lost 3 bases, the J end lost 7 bases, and 5 bases lay between the germline ends. Here the CDR3 DNA reads TGTGCCAGCAGTGACGAGTATACGCAGTATTTT. Residues: CASSDEYTQYF. Looking up the rest from reference TRBV2 and TRBJ2-3 gives the full variable domain: EPEVTQTPSHQVTQMGQEVILRCVPISNHLYFYWYRQILGQKVEFLVSFYNNEISEKSEIFDDQFSVERPDGSNFTLKIRSTKLEDSAMYFCASSDEYTQYFGPGTRLTVL.